This T cell receptor (beta chain) appears in the sequencing data of a study of T cell responses to AZD1222 COVID-19 vaccine. There are 13 residues in the CDR3. The V and J ends lost 0 bases and 2 bases respectively, with 4 bases between them. Germline V gene data show CDR1 as MNHEY and CDR2 as SMNVEV (reference sequence). Concerning this clone: Its antigen is not known.

Produced via immunoSEQ multiplex PCR; TCRdb's table is partial and in-frame only. The profile shows approximately 93,000 clones, roughly 90% of them singletons. Study-level results: A reported finding is that nearly half of spike-specific TCRs target unmutated variant regions. Sampling that yielded the repertoires occurred only after the peak T cell response. Just a handful of people given AZD1222 tested seropositive at baseline.

This TCR was sampled from an adult who received the AZD1222 COVID-19 vaccine. The sample was peripheral blood, taken 28 days after the second AZD1222 dose. This chain connects TRBV27 to TRBJ1-2; D gene unclear. The CDR3 is CASSLSGNYGYTF. In DNA form, the CDR3 reads TGTGCCAGCAGTTTATCGGGCAACTATGGCTACACCTTC.